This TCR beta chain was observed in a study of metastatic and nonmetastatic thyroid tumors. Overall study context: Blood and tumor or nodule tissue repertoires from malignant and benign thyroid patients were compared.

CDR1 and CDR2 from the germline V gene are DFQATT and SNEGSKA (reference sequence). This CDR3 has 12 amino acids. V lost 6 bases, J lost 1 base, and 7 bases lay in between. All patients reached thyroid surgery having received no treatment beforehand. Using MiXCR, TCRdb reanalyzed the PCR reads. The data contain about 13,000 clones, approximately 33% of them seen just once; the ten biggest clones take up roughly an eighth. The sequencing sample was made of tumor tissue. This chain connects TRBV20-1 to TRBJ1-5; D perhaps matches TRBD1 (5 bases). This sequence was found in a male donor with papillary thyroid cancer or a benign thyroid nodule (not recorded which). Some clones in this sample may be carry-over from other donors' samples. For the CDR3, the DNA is TGCAGTGCCTGGGACAGCAATCAGCCCCAGCATTTT. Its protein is CSAWDSNQPQHF.